This T cell receptor (beta chain) emerged from a study of OX40 agonist ivuxolimab in advanced cancers. Method: immunoSEQ multiplex PCR; TCRdb's copy keeps in-frame clones and lacks some. The profile covers roughly 53,000 clones, with 80% to 85% appearing a single time and around 4.6% taken by the ten largest. Trimming took 5 bases from V and 3 from J, leaving 12 bases between them. The CDR3 consists of 14 residues. The material sequenced was CD4+ or CD8+ T cells sorted from blood, taken in a trial of the OX40 agonist ivuxolimab. This chain uses TRBV7-1 with TRBJ2-3, with D perhaps matching TRBD2 (5 bases). TRBV7-1 is recorded as an ORF, its role being uncertain. The source is an adult with an advanced solid tumor such as melanoma, head and neck, liver or kidney cancer. The CDR3 DNA follows: TGTGCCAGCAGCATACCTAGCAGAACAGATACGCAGTATTTT. It translates to CASSIPSRTDTQYF.